The clone carrying this T cell receptor beta chain has a count of ten or more. Its antigen is currently unknown. This sample stems from a study of T-cell reconstitution after alpha-beta-depleted transplantation in children. General study findings and limits: Several hundred graft clones that had expanded were reportedly the source of alpha-beta T cells about two months after transplant.

It was with unique molecular identifiers that the TCRbeta library was prepared. TCRdb reprocessed the PCR reads with MiXCR, giving one entry per CDR3 protein. The table shows 200,000 to 250,000 distinct CDR3 sequences, with 11% occurring only once. V lost 1 base and J 5 bases, leaving 8 bases between the germline ends. The CDR3 is 13 residues long. The germline gives CDR1 SGHTA, CDR2 FQGTGA. This material consisted of PBMCs, taken before TCRalphabeta/CD19-depleted stem cell transplant. The sequence derives from a child less than two years old with acute myeloid leukemia, due to receive a stem cell transplant. This chain connects TRBV7-3 to TRBJ1-1; unclear D gene. The CDR3 here is CASSLIDETEAFF. CDR3 nucleotide sequence: TGTGCCAGCAGCTTAATCGATGAGACTGAAGCTTTCTTT.